The next 18 T cell receptor beta chains were all read from a single sample in a study of shared clonotypes between healthy human individuals. Some clones are missing from TCRdb's copy, which holds only in-frame ones; the method was immunoSEQ multiplex PCR. The data contain about 2.3 million clones, around 90% of them singletons. Sequencing was carried out using naive CD4+ T cells from PBMCs. Subset of the sample: CD45RA+ positively selected. The receptors were gathered from a man aged 18-30 years in good health. Some clones in this sample may be carry-over from other donors' samples.

The chain combines TRBV10-3 with TRBJ1-2; D perhaps matches TRBD1 (6 bases). Deletions cut 7 bases from V and 8 bases from J, with 17 bases between. The CDR3 extends over 13 amino acids. Germline V gives CDR1 ENHRY, CDR2 SYGVKD. The CDR3 here is CAIMRAGEGGYTF. In DNA, the CDR3 is TGTGCCATCATGAGGGCAGGGGAAGGCGGCTACACCTTC.

The chain combines TRBV7-6 with TRBJ1-2; TRBD1 is a possible D gene (5 bases). The CDR3 spans 15 residues. Trimming cost V 1 base and J 1 base, with 10 bases left between them. The germline gives CDR1 SGHVS, CDR2 FNYEAQ. Written as DNA, the CDR3 is TGTGCCAGCAGCTTAGTGGCAGGGAGTAACTATGGCTACACCTTC. Amino acid sequence: CASSLVAGSNYGYTF. Complete variable domain (other parts from reference TRBV7-6 and TRBJ1-2): GAGVSQSPRYKVTKRGQDVALRCDPISGHVSLYWYRQALGQGPEFLTYFNYEAQQDKSGLPNDRFSAERPEGSISTLTIQRTEQRDSAMYRCASSLVAGSNYGYTFGSGTRLTVV.

Points on this clone: Different DNA sequences within this sample yield the same CDR3. This chain joins TRBV5-1 and TRBJ2-7; 7 bases match TRBD2. Per the germline V gene, CDR1 is SGHRS and CDR2 is YFSETQ. The length of the CDR3 is 14 residues. V gave up 1 base and J gave up 1 base; unmatched junction bases: 2. The CDR3 DNA reads as TGCGCCAGCAGCTTGTCGGGGGGATCCTACGAGCAGTACTTC. Translation: CASSLSGGSYEQYF. Full variable domain (rest looked up from reference TRBV5-1 and TRBJ2-7): KAGVTQTPRYLIKTRGQQVTLSCSPISGHRSVSWYQQTPGQGLQFLFEYFSETQRNKGNFPGRFSGRQFSNSRSEMNVSTLELGDSALYLCASSLSGGSYEQYFGPGTRLTVT.

J is TRBJ2-4 and V is TRBV5-1; D might be TRBD1 (6 bases). V was trimmed by 4 bases and J by 2 bases, leaving 10 bases between them. The CDR3 consists of 14 residues. Germline V CDR1 and CDR2: SGHRS, YFSETQ. The CDR3 loop is CASSPQGSKNIQYF. In nucleotides, the CDR3 is TGCGCCAGCAGCCCACAGGGTTCCAAAAACATTCAGTACTTC.

Notes on this clone: An end of the junction does not agree with germline; a read error may underlie this. The chain recombines TRBV28 with TRBJ1-4; D possibly corresponds to TRBD1 (5 bases). The CDR3 runs to 14 residues. Germline V gene data show CDR1 as MDHEN and CDR2 as SYDVKM. CDR3 amino acids: CASRGPRVNEKPFF. DNA of the CDR3: TGTGCCAGCAGGGGACCGAGAGTGAATGAAAAACCGTTTTTT. Full variable domain (remainder filled in from reference TRBV28 and TRBJ1-4): DVKVTQSSRYLVKRTGEKVFLECVQDMDHENMFWYRQDPGLGLRLIYFSYDVKMKEKGDIPEGYSVSREKKERFSLILESASTNQTSMYLCASRGPRVNEKPFFGSGTQLSVL.

The rearrangement links TRBV15 to TRBJ2-7, with 9 bases fitting TRBD1. Germline loops: CDR1 LNHNV, CDR2 YYDKDF (reference sequence). The trim removed 8 bases at V and 6 bases at J, leaving 11 bases unmatched. This CDR3 region has 14 residues. DNA for the CDR3: TGTGCCACCCGAAAAATTTCGACAGGGGGCGAGCAGTACTTC. Its translation is CATRKISTGGEQYF. The full variable domain, rest sourced from reference TRBV15 and TRBJ2-7, is DAMVIQNPRYQVTQFGKPVTLSCSQTLNHNVMYWYQQKSSQAPKLLFHYYDKDFNNEADTPDNFQSRRPNTSFCFLDIRSPGLGDTAMYLCATRKISTGGEQYFGPGTRLTVT.

This clone was seen a single time. This rearrangement joins TRBV11-2 to TRBJ2-2; TRBD1 agrees at 8 bases. CDR3 length equals 14 residues. The V gene end was trimmed by 3 bases and the J gene end by 6 bases; junction bases not matched to a gene: 3. Germline V gene lookup returns CDR1 SGHAT and CDR2 FQNNGV. The DNA for the CDR3 is TGTGCCAGCAGCTTTTCGACAGGGGCCGGGGAGCTGTTTTTT. As protein: CASSFSTGAGELFF.

The gene calls are TRBV14 and TRBJ2-3, with D maybe TRBD2 (7 bases). This CDR3 comprises 17 residues. V was clipped by 4 bases and J by 2 bases, with 19 bases between them. The V gene's germline CDR1 is SGHDN and CDR2 FVKESK. The CDR3 sequence is CASSLPAGAPHTDTQYF. The CDR3 DNA is TGTGCCAGCAGCCTCCCCGCGGGGGCGCCCCACACAGATACGCAGTATTTT.

The chain is built from TRBV21-1 and TRBJ1-1. TRBV21-1 is flagged as a pseudogene. The CDR3 runs to 18 residues. The chain's CDR3 is CASSKRARNRSGNTEAFF. The CDR3 region has the DNA TGTGCCAGCAGCAAAAGGGCCAGAAATCGATCCGGGAACACTGAAGCTTTCTTT.

This chain connects TRBV7-2 to TRBJ2-2; possible D gene TRBD2, 6 bases. The CDR3 totals 15 residues. V lost 5 bases and J 10 bases, leaving 20 bases between the germline ends. Germline V lookup: CDR1 SGHTA, CDR2 FQGNSA. The CDR3 spells CASSKAASWEVELFF. The CDR3 nucleotides read TGTGCCAGCAGCAAAGCTGCGTCTTGGGAGGTGGAGCTGTTTTTT.

The chain uses TRBV9 and TRBJ2-3; 9 nucleotides match TRBD1. The length of the CDR3 is 18 residues. Germline V gene lookup returns CDR1 SGDLS and CDR2 YYNGEE. V lost 2 bases, J lost 5 bases, and 15 bases stayed unmatched. In nucleotides, the CDR3 is TGTGCCAGCAGCGTGAGCACTAGGACAGGGGCGACCGGAGATACGCAGTATTTT. Translated: CASSVSTRTGATGDTQYF.

CDR3 protein: CASSHPVASTDTQYF. CDR3 DNA sequence: TGTGCCAGCAGCCACCCGGTCGCCTCCACAGATACGCAGTATTTT. The chain uses TRBV4-2 and TRBJ2-3; D is undetermined. Trimming left V 3 bases short and J 2 bases short, with 12 bases between. Per germline, CDR1 LGHNA and CDR2 YNFKEQ. The CDR3 runs to 15 residues.

The rearrangement joins TRBV5-1 to TRBJ1-1; D is uncertain. CDR1 and CDR2 (germline): SGHRS, YFSETQ. This CDR3 has 15 amino acids. V shed 3 bases and J shed 4 bases, with 16 bases lying between them. CDR3 sequence (DNA): TGCGCCAGCAGCTCTCCCCCGGCATGGGGCACTGAAGCTTTCTTT. This translates into CASSSPPAWGTEAFF.

This chain joins TRBV7-2 and TRBJ2-3; D could derive from TRBD1 or TRBD2 (6 bases each). CDR1 is SGHTA and CDR2 is FQGNSA in the germline V gene. The CDR3 has 15 residues. Between the trimmed V and J ends, which lost 5 bases and 5 bases, there was a span of 17 bases. The CDR3 region is CASSPGMGGRDTQYF. Here the CDR3 DNA reads TGTGCCAGCAGCCCCGGGATGGGGGGCAGAGATACGCAGTATTTT.

The V call is TRBV6-1, the J call TRBJ1-4; D gene ambiguous. Germline V gene sequence: CDR1 MNHNS, CDR2 SASEGT. V lost 4 bases to trimming and J lost 8 bases, with 11 bases between them. CDR3 size: 13 residues. CDR3: CASSVPTTEKLFF. The CDR3 nucleotides are TGTGCCAGCAGTGTCCCCACTACCGAAAAACTGTTTTTT.

The chain combines TRBV29-1 with TRBJ2-2; a possible D gene is TRBD1 (6 bases). The V gene lost 5 bases and the J gene lost 6 bases, with 16 bases spanning the gap. This CDR3 region has 14 residues. The V gene's germline CDR1 is SQVTM and CDR2 ANQGSEA. CDR3 DNA: TGCAGCGTTTCAGCAGGGGTTCTGGCCGGGGAGCTGTTTTTT. Its translation is CSVSAGVLAGELFF.

The chain carries TRBV6-4 and TRBJ1-2, with 10 positions matching TRBD1. The CDR3 is made up of 18 amino acids. The germline V gene encodes CDR1 MRHNA and CDR2 SNTAGT. V lost 7 bases, J lost 4 bases, and 18 bases stayed unmatched. The CDR3 DNA reads as TGTGCCAGCAACACGGCGTTACCACCGCGACAGGGGGCCTATGGCTACACCTTC. Translation: CASNTALPPRQGAYGYTF.

The chain is built from TRBV28 and TRBJ2-7; 9 nucleotides match TRBD1. CDR1 and CDR2 from the germline V gene are MDHEN and SYDVKM. With 4 bases clipped from V and 5 bases from J, the junction kept 6 bases outside the gene matches. The CDR3 covers 14 residues. This CDR3 reads CASSSGTGRNEQYF. In nucleotides, the CDR3 is TGTGCCAGCAGTTCAGGGACAGGGCGGAACGAGCAGTACTTC.